This T cell receptor beta chain was sequenced for a study of blood T cell repertoires in COVID-19. Turning to the study itself: The United States, Italy and Spain provided the acute and convalescent COVID-19 samples. PBMCs, B-cell-depleted T cells, or T cells were the source of the cDNA or gDNA that made up the material.

CDR1 is LGHNA and CDR2 is YSLEER in the germline V gene. The CDR3 contains 18 residues. Losses at the gene ends were 1 base for V and 6 bases for J; bases not matched to a gene: 12. Original handling: Cell counts per sample came from amplifying reference gene primers. The method was immunoSEQ multiplex PCR; TCRdb's version includes in-frame clones alone and lacks a portion of them. V and J calls and clone size come straight from that table; D and trimming were deduced from the DNA. This table holds fewer than 120,000 clones, about 85% found once. The chain joins TRBV4-3 to TRBJ2-3, with TRBD2 matching over 11 bases. The clonotype was recovered from a human donor in a cohort sampled during active COVID-19. What was sequenced was peripheral blood. In DNA, the CDR3 is TGCGCCAGCAGCCAAGCGGGCGATCCTAGCGGGAGGTTCGATACGCAGTATTTT. As protein: CASSQAGDPSGRFDTQYF.